Below are 14 T cell receptor beta chains sequenced from a single sample in a study of blood T cell repertoires in COVID-19. Method: immunoSEQ multiplex PCR; TCRdb's copy keeps in-frame clones and lacks some. The sample shows about 80,000 clones, approximately 78% of them seen only once. The sequenced sample consisted of peripheral blood. The receptors originated from a human donor in a cohort sampled during active COVID-19.

The gene calls are TRBV5-4 and TRBJ1-3; D remains ambiguous. V lost 4 bases, J lost 7 bases, and 15 bases lay in between. The CDR3 has 14 residues. Per germline, CDR1 SGHNT and CDR2 YYREEE (reference sequence). The chain's CDR3 is CASSEASYRNTIYF. In nucleotides, the CDR3 is TGTGCCAGCAGCGAGGCCTCTTACCGTAACACCATATATTTT.

In its sample, this clone was seen a few times. The genes are TRBV18 and TRBJ1-1; TRBD1 agrees at 7 bases. The junction had 17 bases not matched to a gene; V was cut back by 3 bases and J by 7 bases. Germline CDR1 reads KGHSH; CDR2 reads LQKENI. The CDR3 has 17 amino acids. CDR3 coding DNA: TGTGCCAGCTCACCTTCAGACAGGGTCGGGTCTCGTAATGAAGCTTTCTTT. It codes for CASSPSDRVGSRNEAFF.

The chain couples TRBV28 to TRBJ1-1; a weak D match, TRBD1 (5 bases). The germline V gene encodes CDR1 MDHEN and CDR2 SYDVKM. The CDR3 has 15 residues. The germline V and J ends were trimmed by 3 bases and 5 bases, with 16 bases remaining between them. This CDR3 is CASSFSRGESTEAFF. The CDR3 bases are TGTGCCAGCAGTTTCTCCCGGGGGGAATCAACTGAAGCTTTCTTT.

The chain employs TRBV5-8 and TRBJ2-3; possibly TRBD1 for D (5 bases). The CDR3 extends over 16 amino acids. Trimming left V 2 bases short and J 2 bases short, with 15 bases between. Per germline, CDR1 SGHTS and CDR2 YDEGEE. CDR3 sequence reads: CASSLRGRVDTDTQYF. CDR3 sequence (DNA): TGTGCCAGCAGCTTAAGGGGCAGGGTGGACACAGATACGCAGTATTTT.

The chain couples TRBV10-1 to TRBJ2-1; TRBD2 aligns across 10 bases. There are 15 residues in the CDR3. The trim removed 3 bases at V and 6 bases at J, leaving 5 bases unmatched. Germline loops: CDR1 WNHNN, CDR2 SYGVQD (reference sequence). CDR3 in DNA: TGCGCCAGCAGTGAAGCTAGCGGGGGTGGCAATGAGCAGTTCTTC. The encoded protein is CASSEASGGGNEQFF.

The rearrangement uses TRBV28 and TRBJ2-7; 7 positions agree with TRBD1. Germline CDR1 reads MDHEN; CDR2 reads SYDVKM. The J segment lost 3 bases and the V segment lost 5 bases, leaving 7 bases of the junction unmatched. This CDR3 is built from 14 residues. This CDR3 reads CASSPRQGDYEQYF. CDR3 in DNA: TGTGCCAGCAGTCCCCGACAGGGTGACTACGAGCAGTACTTC. The whole variable domain, remainder taken from reference TRBV28 and TRBJ2-7, is DVKVTQSSRYLVKRTGEKVFLECVQDMDHENMFWYRQDPGLGLRLIYFSYDVKMKEKGDIPEGYSVSREKKERFSLILESASTNQTSMYLCASSPRQGDYEQYFGPGTRLTVT.

The sample holds a few counts of this clone. V is TRBV28 and J is TRBJ1-4; tentatively, D is TRBD1 (6 bases). The CDR3 spans 14 residues. Germline V gene sequence: CDR1 MDHEN, CDR2 SYDVKM. With 8 bases removed from V and 7 bases from J, the gap between germline ends came to 17 bases. The CDR3 sequence is CASSPHGQLEKLFF. Written as DNA, the CDR3 is TGTGCCAGCTCACCCCATGGACAGCTTGAAAAACTGTTTTTT.

This clone has more than one count but fewer than ten. The chain employs TRBV29-1 and TRBJ1-1; 8 bases are shared with TRBD1. The CDR3 has 13 amino acids. V was clipped by 7 bases and J by 4 bases; unmatched bases: 8. Per the germline V gene, CDR1 is SQVTM and CDR2 is ANQGSEA. CDR3: CSAQGALATEAFF. The DNA of the CDR3 is TGCAGCGCTCAGGGGGCCTTGGCCACTGAAGCTTTCTTT. The whole variable domain, remainder taken from reference TRBV29-1 and TRBJ1-1, is SAVISQKPSRDICQRGTSLTIQCQVDSQVTMMFWYRQQPGQSLTLIATANQGSEATYESGFVIDKFPISRPNLTFSTLTVSNMSPEDSSIYLCSAQGALATEAFFGQGTRLTVV.

The table lists this clone with a few counts. The chain combines TRBV6-5 with TRBJ2-7, with TRBD1 identical over 8 bases. CDR3 length equals 14 residues. Germline V gene data show CDR1 as MNHEY and CDR2 as SVGAGI. V shed 6 bases, J shed 9 bases, and the junction held 13 bases outside the gene matches. CDR3 DNA: TGTGCCAGCAGCCCCTGGACAGGGCCTAGGGGGCAGTACTTC. Residues: CASSPWTGPRGQYF.

The chain uses TRBV6-5 and TRBJ2-1, with TRBD2 matching 9 bases. Germline CDR1 reads MNHEY; CDR2 reads SVGAGI. The V gene end was trimmed by 5 bases and the J gene end by 3 bases; junction bases not matched to a gene: 5. The CDR3 has 15 residues. CDR3: CASSLSGGHYNEQFF. In DNA form, the CDR3 reads TGTGCCAGCAGTCTGAGCGGGGGGCACTACAATGAGCAGTTCTTC.

The chain has TRBV14 and TRBJ1-6, with D uncertain. CDR1 and CDR2 from the germline V gene are SGHDN and FVKESK. The CDR3 is 14 residues long. V was clipped by 4 bases and J by 6 bases, with 10 bases between them. The CDR3 DNA reads as TGTGCCAGCAGCCCAAATACAGCTAATTCACCCCTCCACTTT. Protein sequence: CASSPNTANSPLHF.

J is TRBJ2-7 and V is TRBV9; TRBD2 agrees at 10 bases. The CDR3 consists of 15 residues. Losses at the gene ends were 4 bases for V and 2 bases for J; bases not matched to a gene: 6. Germline lookup yields CDR1 SGDLS and CDR2 YYNGEE. The CDR3 coding sequence is TGTGCCAGCAGCCTATCTAGCGGGGGTCCCTACGAGCAGTACTTC. Encoded protein: CASSLSSGGPYEQYF. Combining the CDR3 with reference TRBV9 and TRBJ2-7 gives the whole variable domain DSGVTQTPKHLITATGQRVTLRCSPRSGDLSVYWYQQSLDQGLQFLIQYYNGEERAKGNILERFSAQQFPDLHSELNLSSLELGDSALYFCASSLSSGGPYEQYFGPGTRLTVT.

The chain carries TRBV2 and TRBJ1-5, with D maybe TRBD1 (6 bases). This CDR3 is built from 16 residues. Trimming pared 5 bases from V and 0 bases from J, leaving 14 bases between. In germline, CDR1 is SNHLY, CDR2 FYNNEI. DNA of the CDR3: TGTGCCAGCAGTCAACAGGGACGGCTTAGCAATCAGCCCCAGCATTTT. Protein: CASSQQGRLSNQPQHF.

The rearrangement joins TRBV7-9 to TRBJ2-7; tentatively, D is TRBD1 (5 bases). This CDR3 comprises 14 residues. V was cut by 5 bases and J by 3 bases, with 14 bases left in between. The germline CDR1 and CDR2 sequences are SEHNR and FQNEAQ (reference sequence). The CDR3 region is CASSVRQRDYEQYF. CDR3 nucleotide sequence: TGTGCCAGCAGCGTCAGACAGAGAGACTACGAGCAGTACTTC.